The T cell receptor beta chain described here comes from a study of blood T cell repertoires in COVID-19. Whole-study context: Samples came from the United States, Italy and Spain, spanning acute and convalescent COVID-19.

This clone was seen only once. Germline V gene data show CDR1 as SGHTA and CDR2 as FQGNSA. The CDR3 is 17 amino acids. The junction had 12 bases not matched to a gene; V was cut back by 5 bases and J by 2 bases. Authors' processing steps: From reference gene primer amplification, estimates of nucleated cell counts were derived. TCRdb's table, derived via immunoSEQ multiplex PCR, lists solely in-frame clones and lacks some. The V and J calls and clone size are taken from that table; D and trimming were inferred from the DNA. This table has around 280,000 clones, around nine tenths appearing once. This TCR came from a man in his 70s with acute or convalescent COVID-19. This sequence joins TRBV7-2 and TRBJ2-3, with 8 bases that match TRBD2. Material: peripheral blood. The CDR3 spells CASSPSRSGSSTDTQYF. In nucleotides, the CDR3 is TGTGCCAGCAGCCCCTCGAGGAGCGGGAGTTCCACAGATACGCAGTATTTT.